Below are 18 T cell receptor beta chains sequenced from a single sample in a study of OX40 agonist ivuxolimab in advanced cancers. The protocol was immunoSEQ multiplex PCR, while the TCRdb copy is restricted to in-frame clones and leaves out a portion. The table has about 64,000 clones, about 85% seen once; the top ten hold 1.3%. This sample comprised CD4+ or CD8+ T cells sorted from blood, obtained in a trial of the OX40 agonist ivuxolimab. These TCRs come from an adult with an advanced solid tumor such as melanoma, head and neck, liver or kidney cancer.

The CDR3 is CASSPGTGADTQYF. CDR3 coding DNA: TGCGCCAGCAGCCCCGGGACAGGGGCAGATACGCAGTATTTT. The rearrangement uses TRBV5-1 and TRBJ2-3, with 10 bases that match TRBD1. The CDR3 is 14 residues long. Germline V CDR1 and CDR2: SGHRS, YFSETQ. The V segment lost 4 bases and the J segment 4 bases; nucleotides outside the gene matches: 3.

CDR3 sequence: CASSLVSGGFSYEQYF. The CDR3 DNA sequence: TGTGCCAGCAGCTTAGTGAGCGGGGGCTTCTCCTACGAGCAGTACTTC. This chain links TRBV7-6 with TRBJ2-7; 8 positions match TRBD2. The CDR3 covers 16 residues. Unmatched junction bases numbered 5, after V lost 1 base and J lost 0 bases. The germline V gene encodes CDR1 SGHVS and CDR2 FNYEAQ. Combining the CDR3 with reference TRBV7-6 and TRBJ2-7 gives the whole variable domain GAGVSQSPRYKVTKRGQDVALRCDPISGHVSLYWYRQALGQGPEFLTYFNYEAQQDKSGLPNDRFSAERPEGSISTLTIQRTEQRDSAMYRCASSLVSGGFSYEQYFGPGTRLTVT.

The chain has TRBV6-5 and TRBJ1-1; no firm D call. V dropped 3 bases and J dropped 10 bases, with 15 bases sitting between them. The CDR3 runs to 13 residues. Germline V CDR1 and CDR2: MNHEY, SVGAGI. CDR3 protein: CASSYHVEGRAFF. In DNA form, the CDR3 reads TGTGCCAGCAGTTATCATGTTGAGGGAAGAGCTTTCTTT.

The chain is built from TRBV6-1 and TRBJ1-2; tentatively, D is TRBD1 (6 bases). The CDR3 runs to 14 residues. Germline assignment: CDR1 MNHNS and CDR2 SASEGT. V was shortened by 7 bases and J by 2 bases, with 14 bases between the two germline ends. Here the CDR3 reads CASKRVTGNYGYTF. In DNA form, the CDR3 reads TGTGCCAGCAAGCGGGTTACAGGGAACTATGGCTACACCTTC.

The J gene is TRBJ2-5, the V gene TRBV30, with a weak D call TRBD1 (5 bases). Germline assignment: CDR1 GTSNPN and CDR2 SVGIG (reference sequence). V was trimmed by 1 base and J by 9 bases, leaving 12 bases between them. This CDR3 spans 12 amino acids. The CDR3 nucleotides read TGTGCCTGGAGTGCAGGCAGGGCGTCCCAGTACTTC. This encodes CAWSAGRASQYF.

The chain carries TRBV27 and TRBJ2-7, with a possible D match to TRBD2 (6 bases). This CDR3 is 13 amino acids long. The V and J ends lost 7 bases and 7 bases respectively, with 17 bases between them. Germline loops: CDR1 MNHEY, CDR2 SMNVEV (reference sequence). The CDR3 protein is CASNRGDLGEQYF. CDR3 in DNA: TGTGCCAGCAATCGTGGGGACTTAGGGGAGCAGTACTTC.

This sequence joins TRBV7-2 and TRBJ2-5, with D uncertain. CDR1 is SGHTA and CDR2 is FQGNSA in the germline V gene. V lost 4 bases, J lost 5 bases, and 14 bases lay in between. The CDR3 loop spans 14 amino acids. The CDR3: CASSSIGIFETQYF. CDR3 in DNA: TGTGCCAGCAGCTCGATAGGCATCTTCGAGACCCAGTACTTC.

The chain has TRBV4-3 and TRBJ1-4; D unclear. CDR3 length: 17 residues. V was trimmed by 1 base and J by 7 bases, leaving 19 bases between them. Per germline, CDR1 LGHNA and CDR2 YSLEER. CDR3 coding DNA: TGCGCCAGCAGCCAAGCGTCGACCGGGGTTAATTCTGAAAAACTGTTTTTT. Translation: CASSQASTGVNSEKLFF.

This clone was observed a handful of times. The chain combines TRBV5-7 with TRBJ2-2; TRBD2 agrees at 8 bases. TRBV5-7 is an ORF, with its function uncertain. Trimming at V came to 3 bases and at J to 10 bases, leaving 5 bases not matched to a gene. This CDR3 region has 13 residues. CDR3 sequence (DNA): TGTGCCAGCAGCTCCCGGGGGGGGTTGGAGCTGTTTTTT. It codes for CASSSRGGLELFF.

The chain couples TRBV5-1 to TRBJ2-3; 9 bases fit TRBD2. This CDR3 region has 16 residues. V was pared by 0 bases and J by 1 base, with 3 bases of the junction left unmatched. Germline V gene lookup returns CDR1 SGHRS and CDR2 YFSETQ. The DNA of the CDR3 is TGCGCCAGCAGCTTGGGGTTAGCGGGAGGCACAGATACGCAGTATTTT. Encoded protein: CASSLGLAGGTDTQYF.

V gene TRBV4-3 combines with J gene TRBJ2-6; TRBD1 might be the D (6 bases). Trimming left V 4 bases short and J 0 bases short, with 13 bases between. Germline CDR1 reads LGHNA; CDR2 reads YSLEER. CDR3 length: 17 amino acids. CDR3 residues: CASSRGLDSSGANVLTF. The CDR3 DNA sequence: TGCGCCAGCAGCCGAGGGCTGGACAGCTCTGGGGCCAACGTCCTGACTTTC.

In its sample, this clone was seen a few times. The V and J genes are TRBV27 and TRBJ1-5; 8 nucleotides agree with TRBD1. Per germline, CDR1 MNHEY and CDR2 SMNVEV (reference sequence). The J segment lost 3 bases and the V segment lost 7 bases, leaving 5 bases of the junction unmatched. There are 14 residues in the CDR3. This CDR3 is CASKGQGNNQPQHF. CDR3 bases: TGTGCCAGCAAAGGACAGGGCAACAATCAGCCCCAGCATTTT.

The CDR3 reads CASSRTRDYGYTF. The DNA of the CDR3 is TGTGCCAGCAGCCGCACTAGGGATTATGGCTACACCTTC. The chain is built from TRBV7-2 and TRBJ1-2; D gene ambiguous. Germline V gene lookup returns CDR1 SGHTA and CDR2 FQGNSA. The CDR3 has 13 amino acids. V was shortened by 5 bases and J by 5 bases, with 12 bases between the two germline ends.

Points on this clone: Other DNA sequences from this sample encode an identical CDR3 as well. V and J are TRBV5-4 and TRBJ2-5, with a tentative D call TRBD1 (6 bases). V gave up 0 bases and J gave up 2 bases, with 8 bases separating them. Looked up from germline, CDR1 is SGHNT and CDR2 is YYREEE (reference sequence). The CDR3 loop spans 14 amino acids. The CDR3 DNA is TGTGCCAGCAGCTTGGCCGGGACACAAGAGACCCAGTACTTC. Translating it yields CASSLAGTQETQYF.

This chain uses TRBV28 with TRBJ1-5, with D maybe TRBD1 (6 bases). Trimming took off 6 bases at V and 1 base at J, with 16 bases between the two ends. Per the germline V gene, CDR1 is MDHEN and CDR2 is SYDVKM. This CDR3 has 16 residues. This CDR3 reads CASRTLGRGSNQPQHF. The CDR3 DNA reads as TGTGCCAGCAGGACCTTAGGCAGGGGCAGCAATCAGCCCCAGCATTTT. The entire variable domain, with the rest obtained from reference TRBV28 and TRBJ1-5, is as follows: DVKVTQSSRYLVKRTGEKVFLECVQDMDHENMFWYRQDPGLGLRLIYFSYDVKMKEKGDIPEGYSVSREKKERFSLILESASTNQTSMYLCASRTLGRGSNQPQHFGDGTRLSIL.

The chain is built from TRBV4-3 and TRBJ2-3; the match to TRBD2 covers 7 bases. V gave up 0 bases and J gave up 0 bases; unmatched junction bases: 3. Germline V gene sequence: CDR1 LGHNA, CDR2 YSLEER. CDR3 length: 16 amino acids. CDR3 coding DNA: TGCGCCAGCAGCCAAGAACCAGCGGGAAGCACAGATACGCAGTATTTT. This encodes CASSQEPAGSTDTQYF.

The chain recombines TRBV7-2 with TRBJ2-7, with D possibly TRBD2 on 6 matching bases. Germline loops: CDR1 SGHTA, CDR2 FQGNSA. V lost 0 bases to trimming and J lost 7 bases, with 10 bases between them. This CDR3 contains 13 residues. The CDR3 protein is CASSLAGGYEQYF. Written as DNA, the CDR3 is TGTGCCAGCAGCTTAGCCGGAGGGTATGAGCAGTACTTC.

This rearrangement joins TRBV11-3 to TRBJ2-3; no reliable D call. In germline, CDR1 is SGHNT, CDR2 YENEEA. The CDR3 sequence is 14 residues long. Trimming removed 4 bases from V and 0 bases from J, with 8 bases in between. The CDR3 bases are TGTGCCAGCAGCTCTGGACGGAGCACAGATACGCAGTATTTT. It translates to CASSSGRSTDTQYF.